Below, 6 T cell receptor beta chains from the same sample are listed, as sequenced in a study of blood T cell repertoires in COVID-19 (dated by TCRdb to about 2020). The receptor library was made with the immunoSEQ multiplex PCR assay. TCRdb mirrors the immuneACCESS table, restricted to in-frame sequences. Some clones are absent from its copies; in checked studies, under half trace to an unresolved V gene, and the reason for the others is unknown. Counted in this sample were under 300,000 clones; about nine tenths of them appeared once. Jointly, the top ten make up 7.2% of the sample. The sequencing sample was made of peripheral blood. These receptor sequences come from a man in his 60s who had recovered from COVID-19.

The V call is TRBV6-2 or TRBV6-3, the J call TRBJ1-5; D might be TRBD1 (6 bases). The germline V and J ends were trimmed by 2 bases and 2 bases, with 13 bases remaining between them. The length of the CDR3 is 16 residues. Germline lookup yields CDR1 MNHEY and CDR2 SVGEGT. CDR3 loop: CASSYPQQGGNQPQHF. The CDR3 nucleotides are TGTGCCAGCAGTTACCCCCAACAGGGAGGCAATCAGCCCCAGCATTTT.

This chain connects TRBV5-1 to TRBJ1-6; TRBD1 aligns across 8 bases. The germline V gene has CDR1 SGHRS and CDR2 YFSETQ. The CDR3 is 15 amino acids. The V and J ends lost 1 base and 5 bases, in that order; junction bases with no gene match: 2. CDR3 in DNA: TGCGCCAGCAGCTTGAAGGGACAGGATAATTCACCCCTCCACTTT. Protein product: CASSLKGQDNSPLHF.

The chain is built from TRBV5-4 and TRBJ2-4; tentatively, D is TRBD1 (6 bases). Germline V gene sequence: CDR1 SGHNT, CDR2 YYREEE (reference sequence). The CDR3 has 16 amino acids. The V gene lost 3 bases and the J gene lost 1 base, with 14 bases spanning the gap. The CDR3 loop is CASSYSQGSAKNIQYF. As DNA, the CDR3 is TGTGCCAGCAGCTACTCACAGGGATCGGCCAAAAACATTCAGTACTTC.

Comments on this clone: At one end, the junction sequence differs from germline, possibly due to a read error. The rearrangement uses TRBV5-1 and TRBJ1-5; weak D call: TRBD1 (6 bases). There are 15 residues in the CDR3. Germline V lookup: CDR1 SGHRS, CDR2 YFSETQ. The CDR3 loop reads CASSLVGASTQPQHF. The CDR3, as DNA: TGCGCCAGCAGCTTGGTGGGGGCTAGCACTCAGCCCCAGCATTTT. The variable domain in full, with the rest retrieved from reference TRBV5-1 and TRBJ1-5, is KAGVTQTPRYLIKTRGQQVTLSCSPISGHRSVSWYQQTPGQGLQFLFEYFSETQRNKGNFPGRFSGRQFSNSRSEMNVSTLELGDSALYLCASSLVGASTQPQHFGDGTRLSIL.

This rearrangement joins TRBV21-1 to TRBJ1-2. TRBV21-1 is a known pseudogene. This CDR3 has 15 amino acids. This CDR3 is CASSKSKTLSYGYTF. CDR3 sequence (DNA): TGTGCCAGCAGCAAAAGTAAAACGCTTAGCTATGGCTACACCTTC.

The chain employs TRBV19 and TRBJ2-7; 9 nucleotides line up with TRBD1. The CDR3 has 16 amino acids. From germline, CDR1 is LNHDA and CDR2 SQIVND (reference sequence). The junction had 10 bases not matched to a gene; V was cut back by 3 bases and J by 4 bases. The CDR3 is CASSMGPGQGFYEQYV. The CDR3 DNA sequence: TGTGCCAGTAGTATGGGTCCGGGACAGGGATTTTACGAGCAGTACGTC.